These T cell receptor beta chains were read from a single sample in a study of T cell repertoires in cytomegalovirus infection. Via MiXCR, TCRdb re-called the reads, giving one row per CDR3 protein. The sample consists of about 310,000 distinct CDR3 sequences, about a sixth of them appearing once. Sequenced input: PBMCs. These receptors all come from a human donor in good health (CMV status not recorded). Some clones in this sample may be carry-over from other donors' samples. Both conserved end residues are part of each CDR3. A D gene is named only where the DNA matches it firmly. Clone size appears in some rows only: once, few, many, or a class for an expanded clone.

d_gene,j_gene,abundance,v_gene,CDR3aa,CDR3nt
NA,TRBJ2-3,many,TRBV27,CASSFMVVPSTDTQYF,TGTGCCAGCAGTTTTATGGTGGTTCCAAGCACAGATACGCAGTATTTT
NA,TRBJ2-3,NA,TRBV27,CASGGRDSGDTQYF,TGTGCCAGCGGAGGCCGGGATTCCGGAGATACGCAGTATTTT
NA,TRBJ1-4,many,TRBV25-1,CASSDGGHEKLFF,TGTGCCAGCAGTGACGGGGGGCATGAAAAACTGTTTTTT
TRBD2,TRBJ2-1,many,TRBV7-2,CASSNNALAGRGNEQFF,TGTGCCAGCAGCAACAATGCACTAGCGGGGAGGGGCAATGAGCAGTTCTTC
NA,TRBJ2-2,many,TRBV7-8,CASSLGGQPNTGELFF,TGTGCCAGCAGCTTAGGAGGCCAGCCGAACACCGGGGAGCTGTTTTTT
TRBD2,TRBJ2-5,NA,TRBV7-9,CASSPGGSGRYQETQYF,TGTGCCAGCAGCCCGGGGGGTAGCGGCCGGTACCAAGAGACCCAGTACTTC
NA,TRBJ1-1,many,TRBV7-9,CASSPTGGNTEAFF,TGTGCCAGCAGCCCCACTGGCGGGAACACTGAAGCTTTCTTT
TRBD1,TRBJ2-7,NA,TRBV20-1,CSARLQGINGEQYF,TGCAGTGCTCGTCTACAGGGGATTAATGGCGAGCAGTACTTC
NA,TRBJ2-5,many,TRBV27,CASSQNRDPQYF,TGTGCCAGCAGTCAGAACAGGGATCCCCAGTACTTC
NA,TRBJ2-1,many,TRBV12-5,CASGFTASSYNEQFF,TGTGCTAGTGGTTTTACAGCGAGCTCCTACAATGAGCAGTTCTTC
TRBD1,TRBJ2-7,NA,TRBV5-4,CASRRTGGGYEQYF,TGTGCCAGCAGACGGACAGGGGGCGGTTACGAGCAGTACTTC
NA,TRBJ2-2,NA,TRBV2,CASSVLPGELFF,TGTGCCAGCAGTGTGCTACCCGGGGAGCTGTTTTTT
NA,TRBJ2-7,few,TRBV5-1,CASSLDLIYEQYF,TGCGCCAGCAGCTTGGATCTAATCTACGAGCAGTACTTC
NA,TRBJ1-2,NA,TRBV7-9,CASTETAHGYTF,TGTGCCAGCACCGAGACGGCCCATGGCTACACCTTC
NA,TRBJ2-7,many,TRBV7-6,CASSLPSGVQYF,TGTGCCAGCAGCCTGCCGTCGGGGGTACAGTACTTC
NA,TRBJ2-3,NA,TRBV29-1,CSVEPRPGTDTQYF,TGCAGCGTTGAACCCCGCCCGGGAACAGATACGCAGTATTTT